This T cell receptor (beta chain) emerged from a study of T cell responses to AZD1222 COVID-19 vaccine. A note on this clone: Its matching antigen is unknown.

Assay used: immunoSEQ multiplex PCR; TCRdb lists only in-frame clones, some missing. Of 18,000 or so clones listed, just under 90% are singletons. Pooling of second doses given at about 4 or about 12 weeks was done. Broader study findings: Researchers report vaccine-associated CD4 TCRs spanning spike, with dominance at 160-218 and 743-854. The donor cohort was predominantly white British with a female majority, and clonal diversity may have been underestimated. Repertoires in all cases were sampled only once the peak T cell response had passed.

Source: peripheral blood, taken 28 days after the second AZD1222 dose. This TCR was sampled from an adult who received the AZD1222 COVID-19 vaccine.

The CDR3 DNA follows: TGTGCCACCAGTGATGATGCCAACACTGAAGCTTTCTTT. Its protein is CATSDDANTEAFF. The chain couples TRBV24-1 to TRBJ1-1; D is uncertain. The V gene lost 3 bases and the J gene lost 2 bases, with 6 bases spanning the gap. There are 13 residues in the CDR3. Germline lookup yields CDR1 KGHDR and CDR2 SFDVKD.